This TCR beta chain stems from a study of CD8+ T cells in alopecia areata. In the case of this clone: Other DNA sequences in this specimen translate into the identical CDR3.

Reverse transcribed after extraction, RNA yielded cDNA as the sequencing template. The assay was immunoSEQ multiplex PCR, and TCRdb's table has in-frame clones only and misses some. The sample contains about 180,000 clones, 50% to 75% of which appear only once. The treatment here: oral pan-JAK inhibitor, 5-10 mg twice daily. Samples from alopecia areata patients were lesional scalp punch biopsies and peripheral blood. Germline values: CDR1 SQVTM, CDR2 ANQGSEA. V was shortened by 6 bases and J by 0 bases, with 6 bases between the two germline ends. The length of the CDR3 is 13 residues. This chain uses TRBV29-1 with TRBJ2-6; D gene ambiguous. The sequencing here drew on CD4+ T cells sorted from blood, taken at approximately week 60, from a patient treated with tofacitinib. This sequence originates from a human donor with alopecia areata. This chain's CDR3 is CSVAGSGANVLTF. CDR3 nucleotide sequence: TGCAGCGTGGCAGGCTCTGGGGCCAACGTCCTGACTTTC.